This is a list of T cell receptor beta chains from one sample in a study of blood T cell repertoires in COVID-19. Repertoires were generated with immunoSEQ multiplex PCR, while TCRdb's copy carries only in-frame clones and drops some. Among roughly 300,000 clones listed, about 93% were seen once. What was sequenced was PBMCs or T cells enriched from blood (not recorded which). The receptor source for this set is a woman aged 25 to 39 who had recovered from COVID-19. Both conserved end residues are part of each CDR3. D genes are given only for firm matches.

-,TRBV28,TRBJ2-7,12,CASSIITGEQYF
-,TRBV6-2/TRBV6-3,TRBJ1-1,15,CASSQADRLNTEAFF
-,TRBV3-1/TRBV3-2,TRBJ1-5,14,CASSPGTANQPQHF
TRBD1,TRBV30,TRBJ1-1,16,CAWERGTGWSNTEAFF
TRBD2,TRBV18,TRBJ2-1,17,CASSPLPSGSSYNEQFF
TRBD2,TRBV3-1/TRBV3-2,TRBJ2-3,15,CASSQVTSGTDTQYF
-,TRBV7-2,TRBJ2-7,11,CASSITYEQYF
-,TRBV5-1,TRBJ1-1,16,CASSPNPGGLNTEAFF
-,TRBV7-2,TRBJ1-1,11,CASSSSTEAFF
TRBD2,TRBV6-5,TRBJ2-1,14,CASSKIAGDNEQFF
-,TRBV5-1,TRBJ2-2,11,CASTLTGELFF
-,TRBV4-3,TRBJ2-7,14,CASSQVKGTYEQYF
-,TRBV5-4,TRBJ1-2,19,CASSLKALWAGPPNYGYTF
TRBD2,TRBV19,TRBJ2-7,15,CASSPGGGVVYEQYF
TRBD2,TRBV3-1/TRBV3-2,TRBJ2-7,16,CASSPRGGGSSYEQYF
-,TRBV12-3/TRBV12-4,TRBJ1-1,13,CASSFRPGAEAFF
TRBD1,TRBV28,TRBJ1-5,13,CASYPGQGKPQHF
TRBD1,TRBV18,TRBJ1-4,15,CASSPRGTAEEKLFF
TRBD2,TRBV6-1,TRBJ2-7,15,CASSDWLAASYEQYF
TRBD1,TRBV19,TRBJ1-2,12,CASSPGQGSYTF
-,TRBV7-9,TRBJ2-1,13,CASSWDMHNEQFF
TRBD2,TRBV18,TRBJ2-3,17,CASSPLMGLETRNTQYF
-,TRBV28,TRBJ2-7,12,CASSLSAYEQYF
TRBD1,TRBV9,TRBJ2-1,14,CASSALGQGGEQFF
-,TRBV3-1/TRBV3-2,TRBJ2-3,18,CASSQFQVGSEHTDTQYF
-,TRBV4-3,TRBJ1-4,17,CASSQGTLGQGSEKLFF
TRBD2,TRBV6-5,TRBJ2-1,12,CASSLADNEQFF
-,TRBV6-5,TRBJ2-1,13,CASTGETSDEQFF
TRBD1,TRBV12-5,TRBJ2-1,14,CASGSGQYYNEQFF
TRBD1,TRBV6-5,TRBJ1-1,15,CASSSLTGGTSEAFF
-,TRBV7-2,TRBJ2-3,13,CASSPGGADTQYF
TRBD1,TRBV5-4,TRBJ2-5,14,CASSPTGGAETQYF
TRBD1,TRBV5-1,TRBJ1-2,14,CASSFTGGGYGYTF
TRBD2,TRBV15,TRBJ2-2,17,CATSSRSSGRNTGELFF
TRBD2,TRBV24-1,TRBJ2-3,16,CATSDPGLAGADTQYF
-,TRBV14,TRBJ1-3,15,CASSQQGISGNTIYF
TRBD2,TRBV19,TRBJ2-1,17,CAVKRAGGPSSYNEQFF
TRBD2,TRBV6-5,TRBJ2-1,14,CASSRAGRYNEQFF
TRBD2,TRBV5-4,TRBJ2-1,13,CASSPWGGNEQFF
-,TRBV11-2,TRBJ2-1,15,CASSLRQAYYNEQFF
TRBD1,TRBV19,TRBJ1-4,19,CASSIDLTFYRDRTEKLFF
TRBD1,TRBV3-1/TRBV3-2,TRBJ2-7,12,CASSQGQGAPYF
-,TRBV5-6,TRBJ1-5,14,CASSLGQGGQPQHF
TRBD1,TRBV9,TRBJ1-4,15,CASSARQGGDEKLFF
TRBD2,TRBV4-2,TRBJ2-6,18,CASSHVAGGISGANVLTF
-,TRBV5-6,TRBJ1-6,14,CASSSGTYNSPLHF